This entry is about one T cell receptor (beta chain). Its antigen is not yet known. Base qualities are not recorded, but no much larger clone differs from it by a single base. This sample was taken from a study of T cell repertoires in ileal Crohn's disease (dated by TCRdb to the late 2010s). Turning to the overall study: At the time of surgery, roughly a third of patients were active smokers, and the median duration of disease was approximately 8 years. The study was conducted in parallel with a multicentre cohort built to find predictors of early endoscopic recurrence after ileocolonic resection. A total of about 170 mucosal samples from around 50 patients were sequenced, with samples obtained at several locations on the surgical specimen and at postoperative endoscopy. Endoscopic postoperative recurrence was defined by a Rutgeerts score above i0. Every patient underwent surgery because of a complication, which was stricturing disease in approximately 60% and penetrating disease in around 39%. Roughly half of the patients were given postoperative therapy, with approximately 18 on anti-TNF agents and 10 to 12 on thiopurines. TCR repertoire analysis was done in about 57 Crohn's disease patients from a prospective multicentre cohort. General conclusions and limits of the study: Patients who were active smokers at surgery had a significantly higher proportion of clonal expansions than non-smokers (around 26% vs 18%, p=0.02). Only a subgroup of patients, of unstated size, had their mucosal CD4 and CD8 T cells sorted and sequenced. Higher high-frequency clone percentages at surgery were associated with endoscopic recurrence; all patients with clonality above 26.8% (18/57) had recurrence. Compared with CD4 T cells, sorted CD8 T cells held more high-frequency clones, which suggests that the mucosal expansions were mostly CD8.

Around 460 nanograms of biopsy DNA per sample were submitted for commercial TCRB immunosequencing. A two-step, amplification bias-controlled multiplex PCR was used by Adaptive Biotechnology to amplify CDR3 regions from genomic DNA. Primers covering every V and J gene segment were used in the first PCR, while barcodes and Illumina adapters were added in the second PCR. An Illumina instrument was used to sequence the CDR3 libraries. The source study handled its data this way. Vendor-provided pipelines were combined with custom analysis of raw data in R/Bioconductor under R version 3.3.0. Clonality, ranging from 0 to 1, was calculated as the inverse of the normalised Shannon entropy of all productive clones. High-frequency clones were defined as the share of the repertoire taken up by the top 100 clones, keeping only clones that passed a 95% confidence test. The Simpson index measured repertoire diversity, and the Morisita-Horn index measured overlap between samples. TCRdb carries this immuneACCESS record with in-frame sequences only. Its versions omit some clonotypes, under half of them owing to an unresolved V gene in the studies checked, with the rest unexplained. The D gene and trimming were derived from the DNA, and the V and J assignments and clone size from that table. This sample gives about 31,000 clones in total; roughly 77% of them show up just once. The top ten clones comprise around 5.6% of the sample.

For CDR1 and CDR2, the germline V gene lists KGHSH and LQKENI. The CDR3 numbers 15 residues from cysteine through phenylalanine. The entry retains the CDR3 DNA only, 45 bases that are in frame from base 1. V trim: 4 bases; J trim: 2 bases; unmatched bases: 4. To be eligible, patients had to be adults with ileal or ileocolonic Crohn's disease and an indication for ileocolonic resection. Whole ileal mucosal biopsies were stored frozen at -80°C before DNA extraction. A TRizol-based method was used to extract genomic DNA from the frozen whole biopsies, and the DNA was quantified with a NanoDrop 2000 spectrophotometer.

This receptor was identified in an adult with Crohn's disease. Material: ileal tissue. This chain is built from TRBV18 and TRBJ1-3, and 8 bases in between align with TRBD1. The sequence in DNA is TGTGCCAGCTCACTTTCGGACAGGGCTGGAAACACCATATATTTT. Its translation is CASSLSDRAGNTIYF.